This T cell receptor (beta chain) was observed in a study of identical twins. The CDR3 has 13 residues. Trimming removed 3 bases from V and 4 bases from J, with 10 bases in between. The germline CDR1 and CDR2 sequences are DFQATT and SNEGSKA (reference sequence). Study-wide results and limits: The study reached conclusions through statistical analysis that was cross-sectional, not following the same donors. A lower insertion count was a feature of abundant cord blood beta clonotypes, with no such feature in memory repertoires. In monozygotic twins, models underestimated the sharing of out-of-frame TCR alpha.

In TCRdb, the 5' RACE reads were re-called with MiXCR into one record per CDR3 protein. Of 1.5 million to 2 million distinct CDR3 sequences in the sample, less than 35% were seen once. This clonotype was counted a few times. What it recognizes is unknown. The sequenced material came from cord blood. The chain links TRBV20-1 to TRBJ2-1; D is possibly TRBD2 (5 bases). This clonotype was sampled from a newborn girl in good health. The CDR3 nucleotides read TGCAGTGCTAGCGGGAATCGATACAATGAGCAGTTCTTC. This codes for CSASGNRYNEQFF.